The 15 T cell receptor beta chains below were found in one sample sequenced in a study of brain T cells in children with intractable seizures. Here immunoSEQ multiplex PCR was the method, and the copy in TCRdb shows in-frame clones only, minus some. The sample includes around 100,000 clones, 94% of them seen just once. The source was peripheral blood, collected at surgery. These receptors were obtained from a boy less than two years old with hemimegalencephaly and intractable seizures.

This rearrangement joins TRBV4-3 to TRBJ2-3, with TRBD2 as a possible D gene (5 bases). The CDR3 has 16 amino acids. Germline-derived CDR1 and CDR2 are LGHNA and YSLEER. The V and J ends lost 4 bases and 4 bases respectively, with 18 bases between them. Here the CDR3 reads CASSPRAAPNADTQYF. In nucleotides, the CDR3 is TGCGCCAGCAGCCCTCGAGCGGCACCCAACGCAGATACGCAGTATTTT.

This rearrangement joins TRBV28 to TRBJ2-1, with 8 bases identical to TRBD2. The V gene end was trimmed by 1 base and the J gene end by 15 bases; junction bases not matched to a gene: 8. In germline, CDR1 is MDHEN, CDR2 SYDVKM. The CDR3 length is 13 residues. CDR3 bases: TGTGCCAGCAGTTTATATTGGCGGGAGGTGGGGTTCTTC. As protein: CASSLYWREVGFF.

The rearrangement joins TRBV11-2 to TRBJ2-7; D uncertain. With 2 bases removed from V and 4 bases from J, the gap between germline ends came to 18 bases. The length of the CDR3 is 16 residues. The germline V gene encodes CDR1 SGHAT and CDR2 FQNNGV. The CDR3 here is CASSLPGLVVSYEQYF. As DNA, the CDR3 is TGTGCCAGCAGCTTACCAGGATTGGTCGTGAGTTACGAGCAGTACTTC.

CDR3 DNA sequence: TGTGCCAGCAGTTTACTGACGGACAGGGGACCTAATGAAAAACTGTTTTTT. This sequence encodes CASSLLTDRGPNEKLFF. This chain links TRBV28 with TRBJ1-4; the match to TRBD1 covers 9 bases. The junction had 7 bases not matched to a gene; V was cut back by 2 bases and J by 3 bases. This CDR3 is 17 amino acids long. The germline gives CDR1 MDHEN, CDR2 SYDVKM.

The V gene is TRBV2, the J gene TRBJ2-7; TRBD2 aligns across 11 bases. The V gene's germline CDR1 is SNHLY and CDR2 FYNNEI. Germline trimming cut 6 bases from V and 2 bases from J; bases unmatched to any gene: 6. CDR3 length equals 15 residues. The CDR3 is CASRPLAGATYEQYF. The CDR3 DNA is TGTGCCAGCAGGCCACTAGCGGGAGCAACCTACGAGCAGTACTTC.

This rearrangement joins TRBV28 to TRBJ1-1, with 7 bases aligning to TRBD1. Germline-derived CDR1 and CDR2 are MDHEN and SYDVKM. After removal of 5 bases from V and 1 base from J, the junction contained 7 bases not matched to a gene. The CDR3 spans 15 residues. The CDR3 protein is CASSPSTGRNTEAFF. Written as DNA, the CDR3 is TGTGCCAGCAGTCCGTCGACAGGGCGGAACACTGAAGCTTTCTTT.

About this clone itself: A junction end diverges from the germline sequence, so it may reflect a read error. The V gene is TRBV4-2, the J gene TRBJ2-5; D not certain. The CDR3 is 13 amino acids. The germline gives CDR1 LGHNA, CDR2 YNFKEQ. The CDR3 region has the DNA TGTGCCAGCAGCCAAGATCAGGTGACTCCGAAGCACTTC. Translated: CASSQDQVTPKHF.

This chain uses TRBV11-3 with TRBJ1-1; the D is unclear. Trimming left V 3 bases short and J 4 bases short, with 6 bases between. The CDR3 has 12 amino acids. Germline V gene sequence: CDR1 SGHNT, CDR2 YENEEA. The CDR3 bases are TGTGCCAGCAGCTTCTCCATCACTGAAGCTTTCTTT. Translation: CASSFSITEAFF.

This chain uses TRBV27 with TRBJ2-3, with D possibly being TRBD1 or TRBD2 (5 bases each). Trimming stripped 5 bases from V and 6 bases from J, with 18 bases between. Germline V gives CDR1 MNHEY, CDR2 SMNVEV (reference sequence). CDR3 length equals 15 residues. CDR3 region: CASSLGLVGADTQYF. CDR3 DNA sequence: TGTGCCAGCAGTCTCGGACTGGTAGGGGCCGATACGCAGTATTTT.

J is TRBJ1-3 and V is TRBV9, with a possible D match to TRBD1 (5 bases). In germline, CDR1 is SGDLS, CDR2 YYNGEE. Between the trimmed V and J ends, which lost 0 bases and 2 bases, there was a span of 12 bases. The CDR3 is 16 amino acids. Here the CDR3 DNA reads TGTGCCAGCAGCGTAGAACTGGCAGGGCCTGGAAACACCATATATTTT. This sequence encodes CASSVELAGPGNTIYF.

The V and J genes are TRBV20-1 and TRBJ2-7, with D perhaps given as TRBD1 or TRBD2 (5 bases each). The CDR3 runs 11 residues. The ends were cut back, 6 bases at V and 2 bases at J, with 8 bases in the middle. Germline V gene data show CDR1 as DFQATT and CDR2 as SNEGSKA (reference sequence). The CDR3 loop reads CSARDAYEQYF. CDR3 DNA sequence: TGCAGTGCCAGGGACGCCTACGAGCAGTACTTC.

The V gene is TRBV5-4, the J gene TRBJ2-7; D is unclear. The CDR3 is made up of 14 amino acids. V was cut by 0 bases and J by 0 bases, with 7 bases left in between. In germline, CDR1 is SGHNT, CDR2 YYREEE (reference sequence). This chain's CDR3 is CASSLAVNSYEQYF. CDR3 sequence (DNA): TGTGCCAGCAGCTTGGCTGTTAACTCCTACGAGCAGTACTTC.

The V gene is TRBV7-9, the J gene TRBJ2-1, with 7 bases aligning to TRBD1. The J segment lost 6 bases and the V segment lost 5 bases, leaving 13 bases of the junction unmatched. This CDR3 is 16 amino acids long. The germline V gene encodes CDR1 SEHNR and CDR2 FQNEAQ (reference sequence). The CDR3 loop reads CASSPPEARGINEQFF. CDR3 bases: TGTGCCAGCAGCCCTCCTGAGGCCAGGGGGATCAATGAGCAGTTCTTC.

This clone appeared once. This sequence joins TRBV3-1 (or the pseudogene TRBV3-2) and TRBJ2-3; D may be TRBD1 or TRBD2 (5 bases each). V was trimmed by 6 bases and J by 6 bases, leaving 19 bases between them. This CDR3 region has 15 residues. Germline V lookup: CDR1 LGHDT, CDR2 YNNKEL (reference sequence). CDR3 residues: CASRPYGAPRDTQYF. For the CDR3, the DNA is TGTGCCAGCAGGCCTTACGGGGCCCCGCGGGATACGCAGTATTTT.

The chain couples TRBV9 to TRBJ1-4; D remains ambiguous. The germline CDR1 and CDR2 sequences are SGDLS and YYNGEE. V lost 4 bases and J lost 16, with 17 bases in between. CDR3 length: 12 amino acids. CDR3 residues: CASSPQEGKSFF. In DNA form, the CDR3 reads TGTGCCAGCAGCCCTCAGGAGGGTAAGTCGTTTTTT.